This T cell receptor (beta chain) was captured by sequencing in a study of T-cell reconstitution after alpha-beta-depleted transplantation in children. V was cut by 8 bases and J by 1 base, with 11 bases left in between. Germline loops: CDR1 SGHTA, CDR2 FQGNSA. The CDR3 runs to 14 residues. This clonotype was recorded a few times. During its preparation, the TCRbeta library received unique molecular identifiers. TCRdb recomputed calls from the PCR reads with MiXCR, one row per CDR3 protein. The sample holds 150,000 to 250,000 distinct CDR3 sequences, approximately 15% seen once. This receptor was taken from a human donor who donated a stem cell graft to a child with acute lymphoblastic leukemia. The chain uses TRBV7-2 and TRBJ2-2; no reliable D call. The material sequenced was PBMCs from the stem cell graft donor, taken from the stem cell graft. The DNA for the CDR3 is TGTGCCAGCGGAATAAAGGAGAACACCGGGGAGCTGTTTTTT. Translating it yields CASGIKENTGELFF.